The 25 T cell receptor beta chains given below trace back to one sample, sequenced in a study of blood T cell repertoires in COVID-19 (dated by TCRdb to 2019 to 2021). Libraries were made using the immunoSEQ multiplex PCR assay. TCRdb provides this immuneACCESS table in a form limited to in-frame rearrangements. Some clones are lacking; in checked studies, under half of them reflect an unresolved V gene, and why the rest are absent is not known. The sample data list roughly 290,000 clones, and around 81% of these were observed just once. The ten top clones hold around 4.2% of the sample. Sequencing was done on a sample of peripheral blood. The receptor set was obtained from a woman between 50 and 59 years old with active or convalescent COVID-19.

This clone has a single count. V and J are TRBV21-1 and TRBJ1-5; the table calls TRBD1, which could not be checked here. TRBV21-1 is a pseudogene segment. CDR3 length: 15 amino acids. Written as DNA, the CDR3 is TGTGCCAGCAGTACCACGGGACAGAGCAATCAGCCCCAGCATTTT. This codes for CASSTTGQSNQPQHF.

The rearrangement uses TRBV19 and TRBJ2-1, with 7 bases matching TRBD1. The CDR3 length is 15 residues. Germline V gene lookup returns CDR1 LNHDA and CDR2 SQIVND (reference sequence). V lost 5 bases, J lost 0 bases, and 4 bases stayed unmatched. CDR3: CASSGGQSSYNEQFF. The CDR3 nucleotides read TGTGCCAGTAGTGGGGGACAGAGCTCCTACAATGAGCAGTTCTTC.

The chain has TRBV6-5 and TRBJ1-2; 7 nucleotides align to TRBD1. This CDR3 contains 13 residues. V was pared by 6 bases and J by 8 bases, with 9 bases of the junction left unmatched. CDR1 and CDR2 from the germline V gene are MNHEY and SVGAGI. The CDR3 region is CASSKTGAWGYTF. CDR3 nucleotide sequence: TGTGCCAGCAGCAAAACAGGGGCCTGGGGCTACACCTTC.

The CDR3 loop reads CASSSRTSGYNEQFF. The CDR3 bases are TGTGCCAGCAGCTCGCGGACTAGCGGTTACAATGAGCAGTTCTTC. The rearrangement links TRBV9 to TRBJ2-1; 10 positions match TRBD2. The germline CDR1 and CDR2 sequences are SGDLS and YYNGEE. The CDR3 totals 15 residues. The V and J ends lost 4 bases and 4 bases, in that order; junction bases with no gene match: 5. The variable domain in full, with the rest retrieved from reference TRBV9 and TRBJ2-1, is DSGVTQTPKHLITATGQRVTLRCSPRSGDLSVYWYQQSLDQGLQFLIQYYNGEERAKGNILERFSAQQFPDLHSELNLSSLELGDSALYFCASSSRTSGYNEQFFGPGTRLTVL.

This rearrangement joins TRBV27 to TRBJ2-3; TRBD2 matches at 13 bases. Germline V CDR1 and CDR2: MNHEY, SMNVEV (reference sequence). The length of the CDR3 is 21 residues. Trimming cost V 2 bases and J 4 bases; bases outside gene matches: 18. CDR3 in amino acids: CASSLLLGGLGTSGASDTQYF. The CDR3 region has the DNA TGTGCCAGCAGTTTACTTCTCGGGGGGCTCGGGACTAGCGGGGCCTCAGATACGCAGTATTTT.

The chain links TRBV6-5 to TRBJ1-2; D remains unclear. The CDR3 spans 14 residues. Germline V gives CDR1 MNHEY, CDR2 SVGAGI. V dropped 2 bases and J dropped 4 bases, with 11 bases sitting between them. CDR3 coding DNA: TGTGCCAGCAGTTACAACGGACTGCGCTATGGCTACACCTTC. Translating gives CASSYNGLRYGYTF.

V is TRBV6-5 and J is TRBJ1-6, with 7 bases matching TRBD1. This CDR3 is 15 amino acids long. Germline CDR1 is MNHEY and CDR2 is SVGAGI. V trimming: 6 bases; J trimming: 9 bases; junction bases outside the gene matches: 11. The CDR3 coding sequence is TGTGCCAGCAGGAAGGTCGGGACAGTGACTTCACCCCTCCACTTT. This translates into CASRKVGTVTSPLHF.

V gene TRBV13 combines with J gene TRBJ2-1; TRBD1 agrees at 8 bases. V was clipped by 5 bases and J by 8 bases; unmatched bases: 8. The germline gives CDR1 PRHDT, CDR2 FYEKMQ (reference sequence). The CDR3 spans 14 residues. The CDR3 sequence: CASSGRQGMDEQFF. In nucleotides, the CDR3 is TGTGCCAGCAGCGGGCGACAGGGGATGGATGAGCAGTTCTTC.

The genes are TRBV6-2 or TRBV6-3 and TRBJ2-5, with TRBD2 matching over 9 bases. Germline CDR1 and CDR2: MNHEY and SVGEGT. CDR3 length equals 16 residues. With V trimmed by 0 bases and J by 1 base, 3 bases remained unmatched. CDR3 residues: CASSYSAGGPQETQYF. DNA for the CDR3: TGTGCCAGCAGTTACTCGGCGGGAGGGCCCCAAGAGACCCAGTACTTC.

This clone was detected only a few times. The V and J genes are TRBV6-5 and TRBJ2-7; 9 bases agree with TRBD1. Germline trimming cut 7 bases from V and 6 bases from J; bases unmatched to any gene: 10. Per the germline V gene, CDR1 is MNHEY and CDR2 is SVGAGI. This CDR3 comprises 14 residues. CDR3 protein: CASNLLGTGPEQYF. In nucleotides, the CDR3 is TGTGCCAGCAACTTATTAGGGACAGGGCCCGAGCAGTACTTC.

The V call is TRBV19, the J call TRBJ1-2; D may be TRBD1 (6 bases). From germline, CDR1 is LNHDA and CDR2 SQIVND (reference sequence). V gave up 3 bases and J gave up 2 bases, with 13 bases separating them. The length of the CDR3 is 15 residues. CDR3 in amino acids: CASSITDRENYGYTF. The CDR3 DNA reads as TGTGCCAGTAGTATCACGGACAGAGAAAACTATGGCTACACCTTC. Using reference TRBV19 and TRBJ1-2 for the parts outside the CDR3, the full variable domain is DGGITQSPKYLFRKEGQNVTLSCEQNLNHDAMYWYRQDPGQGLRLIYYSQIVNDFQKGDIAEGYSVSREKKESFPLTVTSAQKNPTAFYLCASSITDRENYGYTFGSGTRLTVV.

The chain links TRBV7-9 to TRBJ2-1; 9 bases fit TRBD1. Germline lookup yields CDR1 SEHNR and CDR2 FQNEAQ (reference sequence). V shed 2 bases and J 0 bases; nucleotides not matched to a gene: 5. The CDR3 runs 17 residues. The CDR3 protein is CASSLLGQGRSYNEQFF. DNA for the CDR3: TGTGCCAGCAGCTTATTGGGACAGGGACGCTCCTACAATGAGCAGTTCTTC.

This chain uses TRBV29-1 with TRBJ1-2, with unresolved D. Trimming took off 6 bases at V and 2 bases at J, with 10 bases between the two ends. CDR1 is SQVTM, CDR2 ANQGSEA, per germline. The CDR3 contains 12 residues. CDR3 coding DNA: TGCAGCGTGGCGGCAATCAACTATGGCTACACCTTC. This translates into CSVAAINYGYTF.

The V gene is TRBV9, the J gene TRBJ2-1; D may be TRBD2 (6 bases). Germline V gene sequence: CDR1 SGDLS, CDR2 YYNGEE. V was pared by 3 bases and J by 4 bases, with 14 bases between. The CDR3 has 15 residues. CDR3 DNA sequence: TGTGCCAGCAGCGGACCCCGCGGGATGTACAATGAGCAGTTCTTC. It specifies CASSGPRGMYNEQFF.

This clone was seen only a few times. The chain links TRBV30 to TRBJ1-1; 9 positions match TRBD1. The CDR3 consists of 18 residues. Germline V gene sequence: CDR1 GTSNPN, CDR2 SVGIG (reference sequence). V was clipped by 1 base and J by 5 bases; unmatched bases: 17. The CDR3 protein is CAWSARSPWTGERTEAFF. CDR3 DNA sequence: TGTGCCTGGAGTGCCCGGAGCCCGTGGACAGGGGAGAGGACTGAAGCTTTCTTT.

The V call is TRBV5-1, the J call TRBJ2-2; 8 nucleotides match TRBD2. CDR3 length equals 15 residues. CDR1 is SGHRS, CDR2 YFSETQ, per germline. Trimming cost V 9 bases and J 0 bases; bases outside gene matches: 7. CDR3 sequence: CATGAAGANTGELFF. DNA of the CDR3: TGCGCCACAGGGGCAGCGGGGGCGAACACCGGGGAGCTGTTTTTT.

This clone is a singleton in its sample. The chain is built from TRBV19 and TRBJ2-7, with TRBD1 as a possible D gene (5 bases). Per the germline V gene, CDR1 is LNHDA and CDR2 is SQIVND (reference sequence). Between the trimmed V and J ends, which lost 2 bases and 0 bases, there was a span of 11 bases. CDR3 length: 15 amino acids. The CDR3, as DNA: TGTGCCAGTAGTATAAGGGGCGGCAGCTCCTACGAGCAGTACTTC. It codes for CASSIRGGSSYEQYF.

The chain combines TRBV12-2 with TRBJ1-5; TRBD1 is the table's D call, not checked against the DNA. TRBV12-2 constitutes a pseudogene. This CDR3 comprises 15 residues. The CDR3 sequence is CASRLRTHSNQPQHF. Here the CDR3 DNA reads TGTGCAAGTCGCCTGAGGACACATAGCAATCAGCCCCAGCATTTT.

The chain couples TRBV29-1 to TRBJ2-2; unclear D gene. The ends were cut back, 7 bases at V and 1 base at J, with 7 bases in the middle. CDR1 and CDR2 from the germline V gene are SQVTM and ANQGSEA. The CDR3 sequence is 12 residues long. The CDR3 reads CSAVENTGELFF. The CDR3 DNA reads as TGCAGCGCGGTAGAGAACACCGGGGAGCTGTTTTTT.

The V call is TRBV11-2, the J call TRBJ1-2; no clear D gene. The length of the CDR3 is 13 residues. V lost 2 bases, J lost 6 bases, and 10 bases lay in between. Germline lookup yields CDR1 SGHAT and CDR2 FQNNGV. The CDR3 nucleotides are TGTGCCAGCAGCTTACATCAAGGAGATGGCTACACCTTC. Its protein is CASSLHQGDGYTF.

This rearrangement joins TRBV4-1 to TRBJ1-4; 10 bases fit TRBD1. CDR1 is MGHRA, CDR2 YSYEKL, per germline. Losses at the gene ends were 4 bases for V and 6 bases for J; bases not matched to a gene: 5. This CDR3 has 15 amino acids. In nucleotides, the CDR3 is TGCGCCAGCAGCCCGTCGGGACAGGGGTATGAAAAACTGTTTTTT. It encodes CASSPSGQGYEKLFF.

CDR3 protein: CASSLLRSLRGNTIYF. CDR3 DNA sequence: TGTGCCAGCAGTCTTTTAAGGAGTCTTCGTGGAAACACCATATATTTT. V usage is TRBV28 and J usage is TRBJ1-3, with unresolved D. Germline V gene lookup returns CDR1 MDHEN and CDR2 SYDVKM. V lost 5 bases and J lost 3, with 17 bases in between. The CDR3 spans 16 residues.

The chain is built from TRBV15 and TRBJ1-1, with D maybe TRBD1 (6 bases). Germline V gene lookup returns CDR1 LNHNV and CDR2 YYDKDF (reference sequence). This CDR3 contains 16 residues. The ends were cut back, 0 bases at V and 3 bases at J, with 14 bases in the middle. In DNA form, the CDR3 reads TGTGCCACCAGCAGAGACTACAGGGCAGGGGACACTGAAGCTTTCTTT. Translated, it gives CATSRDYRAGDTEAFF.

The rearrangement links TRBV3-1 (or the pseudogene TRBV3-2) to TRBJ2-2; unclear D gene. The CDR3 has 13 residues. The V end lost 2 bases, the J end lost 5 bases, and 6 bases lay between the germline ends. Germline V gene lookup returns CDR1 LGHDT and CDR2 YNNKEL (reference sequence). In nucleotides, the CDR3 is TGTGCCAGCAGCCAAATGACAACCGGGGAGCTGTTTTTT. Translating gives CASSQMTTGELFF.

The chain is built from TRBV28 and TRBJ1-1, with D hard to call. Germline V gene sequence: CDR1 MDHEN, CDR2 SYDVKM. V was trimmed by 5 bases and J by 8 bases, leaving 18 bases between them. There are 14 residues in the CDR3. CDR3 protein: CASSPANGRMEAFF. CDR3 coding DNA: TGTGCCAGCAGTCCTGCGAACGGTAGAATGGAAGCTTTCTTT.